This T cell receptor beta chain was found in a study of blood T cell repertoires in COVID-19. Assay used: immunoSEQ multiplex PCR; TCRdb lists only in-frame clones, some missing. The sample consists of about 47,000 clones, 87% of them appearing once. This clone was counted a single time. The V gene lost 1 base and the J gene lost 4 bases, with 10 bases spanning the gap. From germline, CDR1 is LNHDA and CDR2 SQIVND (reference sequence). The CDR3 sequence is 14 residues long. Material: peripheral blood. The TCR originated in a man aged 55 to 70 with active COVID-19. J is TRBJ1-2 and V is TRBV19; D is perhaps TRBD1 (6 bases). CDR3 bases: TGTGCCAGTAGTATAGTCGGCAGGGGCTATGGCTACACCTTC. It specifies CASSIVGRGYGYTF.